These 9 T cell receptor beta chains came from one sample sequenced in a study of response to subunit inactivated influenza vaccine. TCRdb used MiXCR to reprocess the RT-PCR reads, holding one entry per CDR3 protein. The table includes approximately 570,000 distinct CDR3 sequences, roughly 8.2% detected once. Sequencing used PBMCs from blood, obtained 23 months after vaccination. These receptor sequences come from a man aged 45 to 70 who received an inactivated influenza vaccine.

The chain is built from TRBV5-1 and TRBJ1-6, with D unclear. This CDR3 is built from 15 residues. Trimming removed 2 bases from V and 3 bases from J, with 9 bases in between. The germline gives CDR1 SGHRS, CDR2 YFSETQ. The CDR3 sequence is CASSLAGNYNSPLHF. For the CDR3, the DNA is TGCGCCAGCAGCTTAGCGGGAAACTATAATTCACCCCTCCACTTT.

This clonotype occurred many times. CDR3 DNA sequence: TGTGCCAGCAGCTTCCGACAGGTAGCTACCTACGAGCAGTACTTC. Amino acid sequence: CASSFRQVATYEQYF. The chain has TRBV7-8 and TRBJ2-7, with D perhaps TRBD1 (6 bases). V gave up 3 bases and J gave up 2 bases, with 14 bases separating them. This CDR3 is built from 15 residues. The V gene's germline CDR1 is SGHVS and CDR2 FQNEAQ.

The rearrangement joins TRBV20-1 to TRBJ2-7; 7 bases are shared with TRBD2. The CDR3 has 14 residues. Germline V gene sequence: CDR1 DFQATT, CDR2 SNEGSKA (reference sequence). Germline trimming cut 6 bases from V and 5 bases from J; bases unmatched to any gene: 13. The CDR3 reads CSASNVGGSHEQYF. The CDR3 bases are TGCAGTGCCAGTAATGTGGGAGGGTCCCACGAGCAGTACTTC.

This clonotype was seen more than once but under ten times. This chain joins TRBV5-1 and TRBJ2-5; D not certain. Germline CDR1 reads SGHRS; CDR2 reads YFSETQ. Trimming pared 0 bases from V and 1 base from J, leaving 7 bases between. This CDR3 region has 14 residues. CDR3 bases: TGCGCCAGCAGCTTGGATCTAGGCCAAGAGACCCAGTACTTC. It specifies CASSLDLGQETQYF. Using reference TRBV5-1 and TRBJ2-5 for the parts outside the CDR3, the full variable domain is KAGVTQTPRYLIKTRGQQVTLSCSPISGHRSVSWYQQTPGQGLQFLFEYFSETQRNKGNFPGRFSGRQFSNSRSEMNVSTLELGDSALYLCASSLDLGQETQYFGPGTRLLVL.

This clonotype was recorded many times. V is TRBV5-6 and J is TRBJ2-2; D possibly uses TRBD1 or TRBD2 (6 bases each). CDR1 SGHDT and CDR2 YYEEEE come from the germline V gene. This CDR3 has 14 amino acids. Trimming took 4 bases from V and 6 from J, leaving 13 bases between them. CDR3 region: CASSNGGYPGELFF. Here the CDR3 DNA reads TGTGCCAGCAGCAACGGGGGCTACCCCGGGGAGCTGTTTTTT.

This clonotype was seen repeatedly, ten times or more. This chain joins TRBV12-3 or TRBV12-4 and TRBJ1-6; D is unclear. The germline V and J ends were trimmed by 5 bases and 7 bases, with 12 bases remaining between them. The CDR3 sequence is 14 residues long. The CDR3 is CASSPQGWNSPLHF. CDR3 bases: TGTGCCAGCAGTCCCCAAGGATGGAATTCACCCCTCCACTTT.

The sample holds many counts of this clonotype. The CDR3 DNA is TGTGCCAGCAGCAATGGGACAGTACCTTCAGATACGCAGTATTTT. Translation: CASSNGTVPSDTQYF. This rearrangement joins TRBV21-1 to TRBJ2-3; the table's D call, TRBD1, was not checked against the DNA. TRBV21-1 is flagged as a pseudogene. CDR3 size: 15 residues.

This clonotype was counted at least ten times. This chain connects TRBV10-2 to TRBJ1-5, with D maybe TRBD1 (6 bases). CDR1 is WSHSY and CDR2 is SAAADI in the germline V gene. There are 14 residues in the CDR3. V dropped 7 bases and J dropped 2 bases, with 12 bases sitting between them. The CDR3 nucleotides are TGCGCCAGCAATCCGGGGGCAGGCAATCAGCCCCAGCATTTT. It encodes CASNPGAGNQPQHF.

This clonotype was picked up a small number of times. V usage is TRBV6-2 or TRBV6-3 and J usage is TRBJ2-7; maybe TRBD2 (5 bases). CDR1 MNHEY and CDR2 SVGEGT come from the germline V gene. Trimming took 5 bases from V and 7 from J, leaving 9 bases between them. The CDR3 has 11 amino acids. CDR3 region: CASSTRREQYF. Written as DNA, the CDR3 is TGTGCCAGCAGTACCCGGAGGGAGCAGTACTTC.